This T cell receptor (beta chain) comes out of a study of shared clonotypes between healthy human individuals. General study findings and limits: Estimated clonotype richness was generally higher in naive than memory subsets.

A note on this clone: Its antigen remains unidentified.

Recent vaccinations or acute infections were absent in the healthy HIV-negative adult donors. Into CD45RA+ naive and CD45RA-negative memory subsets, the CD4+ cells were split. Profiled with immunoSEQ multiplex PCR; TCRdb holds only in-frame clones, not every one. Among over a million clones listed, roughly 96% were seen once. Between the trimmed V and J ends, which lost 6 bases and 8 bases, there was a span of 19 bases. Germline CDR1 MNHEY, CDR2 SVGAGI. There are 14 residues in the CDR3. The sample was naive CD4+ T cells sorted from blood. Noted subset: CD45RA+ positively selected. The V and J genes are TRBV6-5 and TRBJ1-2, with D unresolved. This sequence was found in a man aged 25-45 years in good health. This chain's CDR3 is CASSISSGFRGYTF. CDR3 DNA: TGTGCCAGCAGCATATCGTCAGGCTTTAGAGGCTACACCTTC.